Listed here is a single T cell receptor beta chain. Its matching antigen is unknown. Some clones are missing from TCRdb's copy, which holds only in-frame ones; the method was immunoSEQ multiplex PCR. The repertoire holds more than 25,000 clones, with under 85% as singletons. The sample is drawn from a study of STAT5B mutations in CD4+ large granular lymphocyte leukemia. In the study overall: Among healthy donors, a particular HLA allele went with more CDR3 'QG' motifs.

Study-level findings and limits: TRBV06-family usage was enriched in top patient clones (8/27) versus controls (2/35).

Trimming left V 6 bases short and J 5 bases short, with 17 bases between. Germline V CDR1 and CDR2: SNHLY, FYNNEI. The CDR3 totals 14 residues. The sequenced material came from CD4+ T cells from blood buffy coats. The source of this sequence is a human donor in good health. The rearrangement links TRBV2 to TRBJ2-7; D may correspond to TRBD1 or TRBD2 (5 bases each). CDR3 region: CASRRGRGLDEQYF. The CDR3 nucleotides read TGTGCCAGCAGGAGGGGAAGAGGTCTGGACGAGCAGTACTTC.